This is a list of T cell receptor beta chains from one sample in a study of molecular identifiers for immune sequencing clone quantification. One entry per CDR3 protein results from TCRdb running MiXCR on the PCR reads. In the table there are over 600,000 distinct CDR3 sequences, about 20% of which are singletons. The source material was naive CD8+ T cells from blood, with Jurkat cell RNA spiked in. The receptors stem from a human donor in good health. Some libraries in this study had Jurkat cell RNA spiked in. CDR3s include the opening cysteine and the closing phenylalanine or tryptophan. Fields, in order: V gene, clone size, J gene, D gene, CDR3 protein, CDR3 DNA. A D gene is named only where the DNA matches it firmly. The size entry is marked missing in some rows and otherwise reads once, few, many or a size class.

TRBV7-9,few,TRBJ2-2,.,CASGLVNSGELFF,TGTGCCAGCGGCTTAGTGAACTCCGGGGAGCTGTTTTTT
TRBV30,many,TRBJ1-2,.,CAWSVVAHGYTF,TGTGCCTGGAGTGTAGTTGCCCATGGCTACACCTTC
TRBV6-1,many,TRBJ1-5,.,CASSEWGSGNQPQHF,TGTGCCAGCAGTGAATGGGGGTCGGGTAATCAGCCCCAGCATTTT
TRBV6-2/TRBV6-3,.,TRBJ2-3,.,CASSYLRLGSTDTQYF,TGTGCCAGCAGTTACTTACGACTAGGGAGCACAGATACGCAGTATTTT
TRBV3-1,many,TRBJ2-3,.,CASSQVSAGLPTDTQYF,TGTGCCAGCAGCCAAGTCTCGGCAGGGTTACCCACAGATACGCAGTATTTT
TRBV3-1,many,TRBJ2-2,.,CASSQFLRGAAGELFF,TGTGCCAGCAGCCAATTTCTACGGGGGGCAGCCGGGGAGCTGTTTTTT
TRBV4-1,.,TRBJ1-5,TRBD1,CASSQGTGGKKSNQPQHF,TGCGCCAGCAGCCAAGGGACAGGGGGCAAGAAAAGCAATCAGCCCCAGCATTTT
TRBV28,many,TRBJ2-6,.,CASTFFSGANVLTF,TGTGCCAGCACATTCTTCTCTGGGGCCAACGTCCTGACTTTC
TRBV11-2,.,TRBJ2-1,.,CASSLMGVTNGQFF,TGTGCCAGCAGCTTGATGGGGGTCACCAATGGGCAGTTCTTC
TRBV2,many,TRBJ2-3,.,CASSEEGGGVDTQYF,TGTGCCAGCAGTGAAGAGGGGGGTGGGGTGGATACGCAGTATTTT
TRBV10-1,many,TRBJ2-1,.,CASSELRGPYNEQFF,TGCGCCAGCAGTGAGCTCCGGGGCCCCTACAATGAGCAGTTCTTC
TRBV10-1,.,TRBJ1-1,.,CASSESKVVGAFF,TGCGCCAGCAGTGAGTCGAAGGTAGTGGGAGCTTTCTTT
TRBV20-1,.,TRBJ2-5,.,CSARVGDLRQETQYF,TGCAGTGCTAGAGTTGGGGACCTTAGGCAAGAGACCCAGTACTTC
TRBV10-2,.,TRBJ2-3,.,CASSESVGTDTQYF,TGCGCCAGCAGTGAGTCGGTAGGGACAGATACGCAGTATTTT
TRBV7-3,many,TRBJ1-1,.,CASSLGTDTEAFF,TGTGCCAGCAGCTTAGGGACGGACACTGAAGCTTTCTTT
TRBV7-9,many,TRBJ2-2,.,CASSFFTGELFF,TGTGCCAGCAGCTTCTTTACCGGGGAGCTGTTTTTT
TRBV5-1,many,TRBJ2-3,TRBD2,CATETPASGSLRDTQYF,TGCGCCACCGAGACCCCCGCCAGCGGGAGCCTGCGAGATACGCAGTATTTT
TRBV5-4,.,TRBJ1-6,.,CASSFLGGNSPLHF,TGTGCCAGCAGCTTTCTAGGAGGAAATTCACCCCTCCACTTT
TRBV10-3,.,TRBJ1-5,TRBD1,CAISDRDRGYNQPQHF,TGTGCCATCAGTGACCGGGACAGGGGATACAATCAGCCCCAGCATTTT
TRBV12-3/TRBV12-4,many,TRBJ1-5,TRBD1,CASSKTGTGLSQPQHF,TGTGCCAGCAGTAAGACCGGGACAGGGTTGTCTCAGCCCCAGCATTTT
TRBV28,many,TRBJ2-7,.,CASSRLGAGGYF,TGTGCCAGCAGCCGTCTGGGCGCCGGCGGGTACTTC
TRBV3-1,few,TRBJ1-6,TRBD1,CASSQGPRDRAPLHF,TGTGCCAGCAGCCAGGGGCCCCGGGACAGGGCGCCCCTCCACTTT
TRBV6-5,many,TRBJ2-1,.,CASSYRPQGTLLRNEQFF,TGTGCCAGCAGTTACCGACCCCAGGGAACCCTCCTGAGGAATGAGCAGTTCTTC
TRBV6-2/TRBV6-3,many,TRBJ1-1,.,CASSYPATEAFF,TGTGCCAGCAGTTACCCCGCCACTGAAGCTTTCTTT
TRBV7-2,.,TRBJ2-5,TRBD1,CASSLDRGGYSETQYF,TGTGCCAGCAGCCTCGACAGGGGCGGATATTCGGAGACCCAGTACTTC
TRBV27,once,TRBJ1-1,.,CASSLIGTEALF,TGTGCCAGCAGTCTCATCGGCACTGAAGCTCTCTTT
TRBV7-6,many,TRBJ2-1,TRBD1,CASSWTGAYNEQFF,TGTGCCAGCAGCTGGACAGGGGCCTACAATGAGCAGTTCTTC
TRBV9,many,TRBJ2-1,.,CASSVAGAGSSYNEQFF,TGTGCCAGCAGCGTAGCAGGAGCGGGCAGCTCCTACAATGAGCAGTTCTTC
TRBV28,.,TRBJ2-4,.,CASSTYQGEAKDIQYF,TGTGCCAGCAGTACCTATCAGGGGGAGGCCAAAGACATTCAGTACTTC
TRBV4-3,many,TRBJ2-7,.,CASSQDFIAGPAYEQYF,TGCGCCAGCAGCCAAGATTTTATCGCGGGTCCTGCCTACGAGCAGTACTTC
TRBV4-3,many,TRBJ2-7,.,CASSQALGTGIYEQYF,TGCGCCAGCAGCCAAGCCCTAGGGACGGGAATTTACGAGCAGTACTTC
TRBV29-1,many,TRBJ2-5,TRBD2,CSVEDGLAGAGVKTQYF,TGCAGCGTTGAAGATGGACTAGCGGGAGCCGGTGTGAAGACCCAGTACTTC
TRBV19,many,TRBJ2-3,.,CASSGGLGGTDTQYF,TGTGCCAGTAGTGGTGGGCTCGGCGGCACAGATACGCAGTATTTT
TRBV4-3,many,TRBJ1-1,.,CASSQDRGAMNTEAFF,TGCGCCAGCAGCCAAGACCGGGGGGCCATGAACACTGAAGCTTTCTTT
TRBV18,.,TRBJ1-4,TRBD1,CASSPEWTGANNEKLFF,TGTGCCAGCTCACCGGAATGGACAGGAGCCAACAATGAAAAACTGTTTTTT
TRBV19,many,TRBJ2-3,TRBD2,CASTLTSGRASGDTQYF,TGTGCCAGTACCCTGACTAGCGGGAGGGCCTCCGGAGATACGCAGTATTTT
TRBV6-2/TRBV6-3,few,TRBJ2-1,.,CASSYLDEQFF,TGTGCCAGCAGTTACCTTGATGAGCAGTTCTTC
TRBV4-1,.,TRBJ2-7,.,CASSQVGVSSYEQCF,TGCGCCAGCAGCCAAGTCGGCGTAAGCTCCTACGAGCAGTGCTTC
TRBV30,many,TRBJ2-3,TRBD2,CAWSDTSGSAQYF,TGTGCCTGGAGTGATACTAGCGGGAGTGCGCAGTATTTT
TRBV2,many,TRBJ2-2,.,CASSEWGTGELFF,TGTGCCAGCAGTGAATGGGGGACCGGGGAGCTGTTTTTT
TRBV6-5,few,TRBJ2-6,.,CASPGREANVLTF,TGTGCCAGCCCAGGTCGGGAGGCCAACGTCCTGACTTTC
TRBV27,many,TRBJ1-6,.,CASSPGMANSPLHF,TGTGCCAGCAGCCCGGGGATGGCTAATTCACCCCTCCACTTT